This T cell receptor (beta chain) comes out of a study of blood T cell repertoires in COVID-19. About the study: Sample material is recorded as cDNA or gDNA derived from T cells, B-cell-depleted T cells, or PBMCs.

Only in-frame clones appear in the TCRdb table, and some are missing; sequencing was by immunoSEQ multiplex PCR. This repertoire shows 140,000 to 150,000 clones, 78% found once; its top ten account for around 6%. Resolution of symptoms, clearance, or two negative PCRs was present in recovered Cohort 3 donors. The CDR3 covers 13 residues. V lost 11 bases, J lost 4 bases, and 10 bases stayed unmatched. Germline-derived CDR1 and CDR2 are MDHEN and SYDVKM. This clonotype originated in a woman aged 45-65 years who had recovered from COVID-19. What was sequenced was PBMCs or T cells enriched from blood (not recorded which). The chain couples TRBV28 to TRBJ1-2; 7 bases match TRBD1. The CDR3 DNA reads as TGTGCCTCTCTTCGAGGGGGCAGCTATGGCTACACCTTC. Translated, it gives CASLRGGSYGYTF.